The T cell receptor beta chain described here comes from a study of T cell responses to AZD1222 COVID-19 vaccine. Overall study: Pooled samples include second doses given at about 4 or 12 weeks. Study-wide findings and caveats: Spike-specific TCR breadth and depth both grew after two AZD1222 doses. Nearly half of spike-specific TCRs reportedly go after variant regions that carry no mutations.

Looked up from germline, CDR1 is SNHLY and CDR2 is FYNNEI. The CDR3 contains 13 residues. Deletions cut 11 bases from V and 4 bases from J, with 17 bases between. As regards this clone: The target antigen is unknown.

The repertoire was sequenced with immunoSEQ multiplex PCR; TCRdb's copy has only in-frame clones and lacks some. The repertoire has about 84,000 clones, about 90% of them found once; the top ten carry more than 1.3%. The chain employs TRBV2 and TRBJ1-1; D is undetermined. The starting material was peripheral blood, obtained on day 0 of AZD1222 vaccination. The clonotype comes from an adult in good health. The CDR3 here is CAARRRLVTEAFF. The CDR3 nucleotides read TGTGCCGCCCGACGGCGCTTGGTCACTGAAGCTTTCTTT.